This T cell receptor (beta chain) was identified during a study of blood T cell repertoires in COVID-19. In terms of age and location, participants ranged from roughly 18 to 100 years and lived in about two dozen US areas. Clinical history reported by participants formed the basis on which cohorts were assigned. Among Cohort 3 donors, those recovered had two negative PCRs, clearance, or symptom resolution. Only a few counts were recorded for this clone. Methods used by the authors: Estimated nucleated cell counts came from reference gene primer amplification. The assay was immunoSEQ multiplex PCR, and TCRdb's table has in-frame clones only and misses some. V, J and clone size are those of that table, while D and trimming were read from the DNA. The sample shows some 350,000 clones, approximately 89% of them seen only once. Trimming pared 5 bases from V and 2 bases from J, leaving 17 bases between. CDR3 length: 15 amino acids. Germline-derived CDR1 and CDR2 are SGHDT and YYEEEE.

The origin of this receptor is a woman aged 25 to 39 who had recovered from COVID-19. This chain joins TRBV5-6 and TRBJ2-7, with a weak D call TRBD1 (6 bases). The sequencing sample was made of PBMCs or T cells enriched from blood (not recorded which). CDR3 sequence reads: CASSPLRGSTYEQYF. CDR3 bases: TGTGCCAGCAGTCCCCTCAGGGGCAGTACCTACGAGCAGTACTTC. The whole variable domain, remainder taken from reference TRBV5-6 and TRBJ2-7, is DAGVTQSPTHLIKTRGQQVTLRCSPKSGHDTVSWYQQALGQGPQFIFQYYEEEERQRGNFPDRFSGHQFPNYSSELNVNALLLGDSALYLCASSPLRGSTYEQYFGPGTRLTVT.